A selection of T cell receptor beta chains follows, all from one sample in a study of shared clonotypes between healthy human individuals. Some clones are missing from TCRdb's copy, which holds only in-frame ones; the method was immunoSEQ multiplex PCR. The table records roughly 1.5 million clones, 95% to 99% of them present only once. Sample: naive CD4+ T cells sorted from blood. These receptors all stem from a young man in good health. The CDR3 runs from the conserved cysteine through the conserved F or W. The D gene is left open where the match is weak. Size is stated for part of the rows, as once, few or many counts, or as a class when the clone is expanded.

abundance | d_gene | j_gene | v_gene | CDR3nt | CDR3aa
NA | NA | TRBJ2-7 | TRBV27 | TGTGCCAGCGCGTCCGGGGGACATCCCTCCTACGAGCAGTACTTC | CASASGGHPSYEQYF
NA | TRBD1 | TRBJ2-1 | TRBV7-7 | TGTGCCAGCAGCTTAGGGACAGGGCCCTCCAATGAGCAGTTCTTC | CASSLGTGPSNEQFF
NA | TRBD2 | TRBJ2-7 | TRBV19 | TGTGCCAGTAGTATTCCCCAACGAATGACTAGCCGCGACGAGCAGTACTTC | CASSIPQRMTSRDEQYF
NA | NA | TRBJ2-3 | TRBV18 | TGTGCCAGCTCACCTACGATGCCAAGAGCGCTAGAAGATACGCAGTATTTT | CASSPTMPRALEDTQYF
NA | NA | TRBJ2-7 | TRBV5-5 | TGTGCCAGCAGCTTGGGTCGTCCTAGCGCGACCTACGAGCAGTACTTC | CASSLGRPSATYEQYF
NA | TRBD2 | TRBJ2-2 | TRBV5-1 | TGCGCCAGCAGCTCTCACGCGGGGGTGAACACCGGGGAGCTGTTTTTT | CASSSHAGVNTGELFF
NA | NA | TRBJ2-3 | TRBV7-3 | TGTGCCAGCAGCTACCCCACAGATACGCAGTATTTT | CASSYPTDTQYF
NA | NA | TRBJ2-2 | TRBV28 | TGTGCCAGCAGTTTATTTCCTTCGACAGGCGGTCCGAACACCGGGGAGCTGTTTTTT | CASSLFPSTGGPNTGELFF
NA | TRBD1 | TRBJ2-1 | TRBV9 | TGTGCCAGCAGCCCGGGACAGGGATACAATGAGCAGTTCTTC | CASSPGQGYNEQFF
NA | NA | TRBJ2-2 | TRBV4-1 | TGCGCCAGCAGCCAAGAACGGGGGGCGGGAGCGAACACCGGGGAGCTGTTTTTT | CASSQERGAGANTGELFF
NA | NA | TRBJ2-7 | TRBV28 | TGTGCCAGCGAAGGGGCCGGCTACGAGCAGTACTTC | CASEGAGYEQYF
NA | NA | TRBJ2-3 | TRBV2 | TGTGCCAGCAGTGACTCTAGCGGCACAGATACGCAGTATTTT | CASSDSSGTDTQYF
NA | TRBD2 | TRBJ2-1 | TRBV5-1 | TGCGCCAGCAGCTTGAGGTTGGCTAGCGGGAGTTTTCAGTTCTTC | CASSLRLASGSFQFF
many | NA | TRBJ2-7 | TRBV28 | TGTGCCAGCAGTTCCCCCTACGAGCAGTACTTC | CASSSPYEQYF
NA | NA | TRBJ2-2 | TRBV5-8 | TGTGCCAGCGCCTCCAGGGCCGTGGGGACCGGGGAGCTGTTTTTT | CASASRAVGTGELFF
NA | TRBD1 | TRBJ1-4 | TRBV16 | TGTGCCAGCAGCCGACAGCGGACAGGGTCTAATGAAAAACTGTTTTTT | CASSRQRTGSNEKLFF
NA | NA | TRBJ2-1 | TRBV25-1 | TGTGCCAGCAGCTCAACAGGCCTTAGCTCCTACAATGAGCAGTTCTTC | CASSSTGLSSYNEQFF
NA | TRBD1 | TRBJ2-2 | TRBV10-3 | TGTGCCATCACGACAGGGAGTCCCCCCGGGGAGCTGTTTTTT | CAITTGSPPGELFF
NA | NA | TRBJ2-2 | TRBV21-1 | TGTGCCAGCAGCAAAGGACACCGGGACAGGTATATCGGGGAGCTGTTTTTT | CASSKGHRDRYIGELFF
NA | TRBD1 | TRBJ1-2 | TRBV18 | TGTGCCAGCTCACCACTCGATCGACAGGGGGGAGGCTACACCTTC | CASSPLDRQGGGYTF
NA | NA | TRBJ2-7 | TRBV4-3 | TGCGCCAGCAGCCAATTTTTTTTGGGGGCCAACAACGACGAGCAGTACTTC | CASSQFFLGANNDEQYF
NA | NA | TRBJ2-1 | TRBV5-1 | TGCGCCAGCAGCTTGGCCGGGACCATCTCCTACAATGAGCAGTTCTTC | CASSLAGTISYNEQFF
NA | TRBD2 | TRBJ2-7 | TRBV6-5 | TGTGCCAGCAGTTACGCGGGAGGGCCCACCTACGAGCAGTACTTC | CASSYAGGPTYEQYF
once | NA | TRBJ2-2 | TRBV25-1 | TGTGCCAGCAGCCGGACCGCGAACACCGGGGAGCTGTTTTTT | CASSRTANTGELFF
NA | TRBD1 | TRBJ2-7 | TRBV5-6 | TGTGCCAGCAGCCTACGACAGGGGAGCGACGAGCAGTACTTC | CASSLRQGSDEQYF
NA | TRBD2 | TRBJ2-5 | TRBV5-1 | TGCGCCAGCAGCCTCCCAAACATTAGCGGGAGGGCGGAGACCCAGTACTTC | CASSLPNISGRAETQYF
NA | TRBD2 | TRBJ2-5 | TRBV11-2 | TGTGCCAGCAGGGCCTGGGGGGGACTACAAGAGACCCAGTACTTC | CASRAWGGLQETQYF
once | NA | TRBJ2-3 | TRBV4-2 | TGTGCCAGCAGCCAAGGGTCCCCAGGGCCTGCAGATACGCAGTATTTT | CASSQGSPGPADTQYF
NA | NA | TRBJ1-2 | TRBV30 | TGTGCCTGGACTGGGACCCAGAGGGGCTACACCTTC | CAWTGTQRGYTF
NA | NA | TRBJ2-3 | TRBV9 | TGTGCCAGCAGCCGGCAGGTCCTCACAGATACGCAGTATTTT | CASSRQVLTDTQYF
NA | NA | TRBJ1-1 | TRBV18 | TGTGCCAGCTCACCCCCCCTTATAGCAGACATGAACACTGAAGCTTTCTTT | CASSPPLIADMNTEAFF
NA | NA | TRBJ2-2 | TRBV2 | TGTGCCAGCAGTAGGGGATTCACCGGGGAGCTGTTTTTT | CASSRGFTGELFF
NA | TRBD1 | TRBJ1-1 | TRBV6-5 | TGTGCCAGTCAGTGGGGACAGAGGGCTTTCTTT | CASQWGQRAFF
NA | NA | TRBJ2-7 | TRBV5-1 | TGCGCCAGCAGCTTAACAGGAAGCTCCTACGAGCAGTACTTC | CASSLTGSSYEQYF
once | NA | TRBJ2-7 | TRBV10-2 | TGCGCCAGCAGTCTGGGTCTCAACGAGCAGTACTTC | CASSLGLNEQYF
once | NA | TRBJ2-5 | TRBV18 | TGTGCCAGCTCACGAACGTACCAAGAGACCCAGTACTTC | CASSRTYQETQYF
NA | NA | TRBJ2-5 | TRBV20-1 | TGCAGTGCCAGGTACCAAGAGACCCAGTACTTC | CSARYQETQYF
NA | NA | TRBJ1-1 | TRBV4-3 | TGCGCCAGCAGCCCAAAATGGGGGGGCCCCACTGAAGCTTTCTTT | CASSPKWGGPTEAFF
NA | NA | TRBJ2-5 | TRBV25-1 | TGTGCCAGCAGTGAATATTACGGGGTTCTAGAGGAGACCCAGTACTTC | CASSEYYGVLEETQYF
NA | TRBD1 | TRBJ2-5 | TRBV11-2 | TGTGCCAGCAGCTCCTACAGGGGTGGCAGAGAGACCCAGTACTTC | CASSSYRGGRETQYF
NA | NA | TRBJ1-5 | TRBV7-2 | TGTGCCAGCAGCTTAAGGACACATCGGGACCTCCATCAGCCCCAGCATTTT | CASSLRTHRDLHQPQHF
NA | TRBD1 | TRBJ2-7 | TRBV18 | TGTGCCAGCTCGTTCGGGACAGGGAGTACCTACGAGCAGTACTTC | CASSFGTGSTYEQYF
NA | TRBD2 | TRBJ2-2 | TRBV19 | TGTGCCAGCGGAAAGGTGGGAGTACTAGCGGAGATCACCGGGGAGCTGTTTTTT | CASGKVGVLAEITGELFF
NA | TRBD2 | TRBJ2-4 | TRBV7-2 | TGTGCCAGCAGCTTAGGGAATAGCGGGGCCAAAAACATTCAGTACTTC | CASSLGNSGAKNIQYF
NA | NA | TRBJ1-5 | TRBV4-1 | TGCGCCAGCAGCCCAGAACAGGATAGCAATCAGCCCCAGCATTTT | CASSPEQDSNQPQHF
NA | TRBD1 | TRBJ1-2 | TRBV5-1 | TGCGCCAGCAGCTTCACCGGGACAGGGGGCGAGATCAACTATGGCTACACCTTC | CASSFTGTGGEINYGYTF
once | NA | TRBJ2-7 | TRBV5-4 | TGTGCCAGCAGCCATCCCTCTCAGGGGCGAGCCTACGAGCAGTACTTC | CASSHPSQGRAYEQYF
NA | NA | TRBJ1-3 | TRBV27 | TGTGCCAGCAGACGGGGAAACACCATATATTTT | CASRRGNTIYF
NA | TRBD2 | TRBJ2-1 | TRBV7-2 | TGTGCCAGCAGCCCCACCCGACTAGCGGGATATAATGAGCAGTTCTTC | CASSPTRLAGYNEQFF
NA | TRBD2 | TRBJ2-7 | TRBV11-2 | TGTGCCAGCAGCTCCGGGACTAGCGGCCCCTACGAGCAGTACTTC | CASSSGTSGPYEQYF